Judged by abundance, the clone carrying this T cell receptor (beta chain) is large. Its antigen is not identified. V dropped 5 bases and J dropped 9; count of bases not matched to a gene: 3. This CDR3 comprises 14 residues. Germline V gives CDR1 LNHDA, CDR2 SQIVND (reference sequence). This table comes from immunoSEQ multiplex PCR, and its TCRdb copy is limited to in-frame clones, with some not included. The table includes approximately 89,000 clones, 92% detected once. These data originate in a study of T cell responses to AZD1222 COVID-19 vaccine. Study conclusions and caveats: Donors skewed white British and female; clonal diversity was possibly underestimated.

This TCR was recovered from an adult in good health. The sample in question was peripheral blood, obtained on day 0 of AZD1222 vaccination. The V gene is TRBV19, the J gene TRBJ2-1; TRBD2 agrees at 14 bases. The CDR3 DNA follows: TGTGCCAGTAGTGGGACTAGCGGGAGTGGTGAGCAGTTCTTC. Translating it yields CASSGTSGSGEQFF.